Reported below is one T cell receptor (beta chain). Its binding antigen is unknown. One end of the junction varies from germline; a read error may be responsible. The source of the sample is a study of tumor and adjacent non-tumor tissue in lung cancer (dated by TCRdb to 2017 to 2018). Context from the whole study: By cancer type, the cohort comprised approximately twelve adenocarcinoma patients, 2 squamous cell carcinoma patients and 1 small cell lung cancer patient. Ages among the approximately 15 patients ranged from about 31 to 85 years, there were approximately 10 men and 5 women, and disease was at TNM stage I to III. Sequencing generated a total of 130,000,000 or so productive TCRbeta reads, averaging around 4.2 million reads per sample. The study compared bulk TCRbeta repertoires from lung tumor tissue and matched distant non-tumor lung tissue of more than 12 lung cancer patients. TCRbeta CDR3 sequencing was performed on approximately 30 paired specimens, with one tumor sample and one normal lung sample collected per patient.

The CDR3 goes from the cysteine to the phenylalanine over 16 residues. Only the CDR3 DNA stays, 48 bases, in frame from base 1. The germline V gene yields MNHEY for CDR1 and SVGAGI for CDR2. The library relied on multiplex PCR. TCRdb shows the sequencer as Illumina HiSeq 2500. Following protocols modified from ARM-PCR, the researchers constructed TCRbeta libraries through three rounds of nested PCR with primers (Table S4). Before sequencing, PCR products of 200-500 bp were cut from the gel and purified using the QIAquick gel extraction kit. The source study handled its data this way. Trimmomatic was used to clean the reads, FLASH was used to merge the reads into complete CDR3 sequences, and MiTCR was used to assign the reads to V(D)J germline segments. Clonal diversity was calculated as the inverse Simpson's index using VDJtools. In-frame sequences without a premature stop codon were defined as productive reads. TCRdb reworked the public reads: Q25 trimming with fastp, MiXCR clone assembly, productive beta chains retained. Records with the same CDR3 protein are collapsed into one entry carrying the most frequent genes and DNA. The V and J calls were not made by the authors but by TCRdb's processing. The sample records 65,000 to 85,000 distinct CDR3 sequences, around 76% of which are singletons. The ten largest clones represent 40% to 55% of the sample.

RNA was isolated from bulk unsorted tissue, and RNA quality was assessed with a NanoDrop ND-1000 and an Agilent 2100. Distant non-tumor tissue taken more than 3 cm from the tumor edge was used as the normal lung sample. Newly diagnosed lung cancer patients without prior chemotherapy who had been admitted for thoracic surgery in China between August and November 2014 were enrolled as donors. Patients with previous radiotherapy or chemotherapy, or with another concurrent cancer, were excluded from the study. Pieces of surgical tissue measuring about 1-2.1 cm3 were kept in RNAlater solution and held at -80 degrees C until needed. What the authors observed across the whole study: Younger patients had significantly higher TCR diversity, and higher tumor TCR diversity was associated with shorter overall and disease-free survival. Tumor tissue showed significantly greater TCR diversity (inverse Simpson) than normal lung tissue (roughly 430 vs 170, P = 0.0075, Mann-Whitney U test). The cohort had only about 14 patients, and the authors noted that larger samples and more detailed clinical data are needed. Because peripheral blood was not sequenced, blood TCRbeta repertoires in the lung cancer patients of the study were not examined. Neither the sequencing platform nor unique molecular identifiers are named or mentioned anywhere in the methods. The top 100 clones made up a significantly larger cumulative share of the repertoire in normal lung than in tumor tissue.

The receptor was derived from a man between 60 and 75 years old with non-small cell lung cancer. The rearrangement combines TRBV6-5 with TRBJ2-2; a stretch of 10 junction bases matches TRBD2. Sequenced material: distant non-tumor lung tissue. The CDR3 region reads CASSPGLAVNTGELFF. The DNA reads as follows: TGCGCCAGCAGTCCAGGACTAGCGGTGAACACCGGGGAGCTGTTTTTT.